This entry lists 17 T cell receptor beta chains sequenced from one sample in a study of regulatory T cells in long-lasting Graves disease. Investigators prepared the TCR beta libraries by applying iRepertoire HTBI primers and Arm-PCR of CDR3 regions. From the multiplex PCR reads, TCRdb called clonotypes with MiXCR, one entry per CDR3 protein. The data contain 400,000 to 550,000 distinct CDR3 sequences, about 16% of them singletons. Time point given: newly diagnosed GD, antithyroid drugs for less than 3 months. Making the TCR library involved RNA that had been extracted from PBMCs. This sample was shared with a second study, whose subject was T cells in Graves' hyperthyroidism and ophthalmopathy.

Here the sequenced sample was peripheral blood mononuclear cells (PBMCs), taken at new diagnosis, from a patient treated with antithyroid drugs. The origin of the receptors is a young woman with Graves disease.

The CDR3 here is CASSQIFYEQFF. DNA for the CDR3: TGTGCCAGCAGCCAGATTTTCTATGAGCAGTTCTTC. The chain is built from TRBV3-1 and TRBJ2-1; D ambiguous. CDR3 size: 12 residues. V dropped 3 bases and J dropped 8 bases, with 8 bases sitting between them. Germline CDR1 and CDR2: LGHDT and YNNKEL (reference sequence).

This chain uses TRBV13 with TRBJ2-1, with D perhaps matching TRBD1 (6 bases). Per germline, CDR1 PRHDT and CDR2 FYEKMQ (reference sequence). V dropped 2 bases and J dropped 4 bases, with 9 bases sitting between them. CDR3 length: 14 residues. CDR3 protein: CASSLWTEYNEQFF. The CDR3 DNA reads TGTGCCAGCAGCTTATGGACAGAGTACAATGAGCAGTTCTTC.

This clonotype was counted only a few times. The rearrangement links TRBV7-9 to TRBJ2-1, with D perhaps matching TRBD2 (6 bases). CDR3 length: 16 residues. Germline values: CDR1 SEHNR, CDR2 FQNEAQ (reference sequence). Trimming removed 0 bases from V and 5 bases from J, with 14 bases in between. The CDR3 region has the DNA TGTGCCAGCAGCTTAGCGCGACGCGGGAAGGACAATGAGCAGTTCTTC. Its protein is CASSLARRGKDNEQFF.

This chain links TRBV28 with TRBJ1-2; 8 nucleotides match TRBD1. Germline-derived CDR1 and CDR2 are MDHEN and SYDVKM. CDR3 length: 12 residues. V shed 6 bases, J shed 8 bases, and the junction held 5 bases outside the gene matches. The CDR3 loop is CASRWTGSGYTF. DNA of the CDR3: TGTGCCAGCAGGTGGACAGGGAGCGGCTACACCTTC.

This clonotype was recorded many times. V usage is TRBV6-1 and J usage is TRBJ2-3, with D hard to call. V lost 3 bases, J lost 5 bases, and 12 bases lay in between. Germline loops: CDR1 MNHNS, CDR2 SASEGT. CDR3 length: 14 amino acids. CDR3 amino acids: CASSEPQKRDTQYF. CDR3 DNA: TGTGCCAGCAGTGAGCCCCAGAAACGAGATACGCAGTATTTT.

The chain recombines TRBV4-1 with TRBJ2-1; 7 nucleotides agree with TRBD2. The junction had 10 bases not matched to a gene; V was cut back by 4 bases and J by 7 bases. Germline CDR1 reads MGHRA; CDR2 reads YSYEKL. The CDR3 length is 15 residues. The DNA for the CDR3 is TGCGCCAGCAGCCGGGAGGGCCGAATCGGGAATGAGCAGTTCTTC. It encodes CASSREGRIGNEQFF.

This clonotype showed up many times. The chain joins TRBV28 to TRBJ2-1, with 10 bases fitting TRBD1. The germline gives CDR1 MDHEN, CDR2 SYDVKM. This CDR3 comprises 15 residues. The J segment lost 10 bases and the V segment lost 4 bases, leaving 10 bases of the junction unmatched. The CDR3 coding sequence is TGTGCCAGCAGTTGGGGCGGACAGGGGGTAGGGGAGCAGTTCTTC. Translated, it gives CASSWGGQGVGEQFF.

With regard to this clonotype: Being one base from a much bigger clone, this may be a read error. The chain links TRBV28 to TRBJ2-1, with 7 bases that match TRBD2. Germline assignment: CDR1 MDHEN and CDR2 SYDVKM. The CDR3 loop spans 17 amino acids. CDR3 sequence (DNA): TGTGCCAGCAGTACGGGGGGTAGTGGGGCTCTCTACAGTGAGCAGTTCTTC. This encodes CASSTGGSGALYSEQFF.

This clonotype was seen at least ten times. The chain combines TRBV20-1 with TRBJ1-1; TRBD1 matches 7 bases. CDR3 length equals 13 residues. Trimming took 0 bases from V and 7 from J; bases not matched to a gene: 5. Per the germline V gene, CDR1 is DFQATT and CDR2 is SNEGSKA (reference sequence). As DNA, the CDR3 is TGCAGTGCTAGAGACGAACAGGGGTATGAAGCTTTCTTT. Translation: CSARDEQGYEAFF.

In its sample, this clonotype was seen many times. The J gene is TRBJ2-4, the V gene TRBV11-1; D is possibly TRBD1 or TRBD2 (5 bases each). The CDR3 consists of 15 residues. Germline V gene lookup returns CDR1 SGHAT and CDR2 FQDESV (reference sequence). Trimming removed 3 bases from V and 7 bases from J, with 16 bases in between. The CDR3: CASSFGGARTNIQYF. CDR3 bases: TGTGCCAGCAGCTTTGGGGGAGCAAGGACGAACATTCAGTACTTC.

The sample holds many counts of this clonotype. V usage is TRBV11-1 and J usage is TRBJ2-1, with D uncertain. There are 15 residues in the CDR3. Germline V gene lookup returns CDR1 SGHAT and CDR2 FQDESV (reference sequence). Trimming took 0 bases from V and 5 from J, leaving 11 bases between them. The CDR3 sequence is CASSLAGNPNNEQFF. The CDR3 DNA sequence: TGTGCCAGCAGCTTAGCGGGAAACCCAAACAATGAGCAGTTCTTC.

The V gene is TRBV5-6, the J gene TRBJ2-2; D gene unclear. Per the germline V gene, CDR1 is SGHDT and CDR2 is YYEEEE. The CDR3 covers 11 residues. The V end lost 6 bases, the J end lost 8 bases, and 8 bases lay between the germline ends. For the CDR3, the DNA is TGTGCCAGCATTCGTTCGGGGGAGCTGTTTTTT. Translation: CASIRSGELFF.

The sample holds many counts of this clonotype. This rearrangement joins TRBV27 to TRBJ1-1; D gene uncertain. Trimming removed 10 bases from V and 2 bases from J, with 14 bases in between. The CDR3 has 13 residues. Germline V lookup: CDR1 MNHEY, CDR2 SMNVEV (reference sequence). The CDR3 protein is CATKRTANTEAFF. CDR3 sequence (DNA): TGTGCCACTAAGAGGACGGCAAACACTGAAGCTTTCTTT.

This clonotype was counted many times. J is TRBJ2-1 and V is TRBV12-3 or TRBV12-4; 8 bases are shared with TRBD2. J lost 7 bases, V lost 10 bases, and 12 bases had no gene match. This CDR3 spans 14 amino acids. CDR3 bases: TGTGCCACTAAAGCGGGAGTGGCGGAAAATGAGCAGTTCTTC. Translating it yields CATKAGVAENEQFF.

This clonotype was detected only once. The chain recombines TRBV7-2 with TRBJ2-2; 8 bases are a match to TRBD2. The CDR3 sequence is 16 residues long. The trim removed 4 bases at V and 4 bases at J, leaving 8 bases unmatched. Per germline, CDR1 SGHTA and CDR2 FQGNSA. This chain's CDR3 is CASSSRTSIGTGELFF. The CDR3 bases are TGTGCCAGCAGCTCCCGGACTAGCATTGGCACCGGGGAGCTGTTTTTT.

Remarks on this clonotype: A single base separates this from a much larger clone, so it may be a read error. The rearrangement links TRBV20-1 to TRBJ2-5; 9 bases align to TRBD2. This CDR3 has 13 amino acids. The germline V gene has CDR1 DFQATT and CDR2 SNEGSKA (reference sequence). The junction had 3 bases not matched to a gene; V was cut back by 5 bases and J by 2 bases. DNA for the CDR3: TGCAGTGCTGTACTAGCGGGTCAAGAGACCCAGTACTTC. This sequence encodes CSAVLAGQETQYF.

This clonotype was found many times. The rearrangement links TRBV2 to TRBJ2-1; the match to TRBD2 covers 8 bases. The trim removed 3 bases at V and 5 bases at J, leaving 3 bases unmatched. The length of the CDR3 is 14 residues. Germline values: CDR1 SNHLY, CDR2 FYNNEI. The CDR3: CASSDSLADNEQFF. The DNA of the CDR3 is TGTGCCAGCAGTGATTCACTAGCGGACAATGAGCAGTTCTTC.